These 18 T cell receptor beta chains originate from one sample sequenced in a study of patients and donors after allogeneic stem cell transplantation (dated by TCRdb to 2018 to 2021). Library construction relied on RT-PCR. The run used a NextSeq 550. The public reads were reprocessed in TCRdb via fastp at Q25 and MiXCR, keeping in-frame beta chains. Each entry is one CDR3 protein sequence, shown with its most common DNA and genes. Across this sample there are tens of thousands of distinct CDR3 sequences, with 13% seen only once. Over 25% of the sample goes to the ten largest clones. The sample taken for sequencing was blood, either unsorted or a sorted T cell fraction (not recorded which). These receptors all stem from a human donor who was either an allogeneic HSCT recipient or a stem cell or donor lymphocyte infusion donor (not recorded which). It is not recorded whose cells these are; they may come from a transplant donor.

This clonotype was seen ten or more times. The chain combines TRBV24-1 with TRBJ1-5; TRBD1 might be the D (6 bases). Germline loops: CDR1 KGHDR, CDR2 SFDVKD. Trimming stripped 9 bases from V and 2 bases from J, with 22 bases between. The CDR3 has 17 residues. Here the CDR3 reads CATPLDSPPMGNQPQHF. For the CDR3, the DNA is TGTGCCACCCCATTGGACAGTCCACCGATGGGCAATCAGCCCCAGCATTTT.

V gene TRBV6-5 combines with J gene TRBJ2-3; D may be TRBD2 (5 bases). The V gene lost 2 bases and the J gene lost 4 bases, with 13 bases spanning the gap. The germline gives CDR1 MNHEY, CDR2 SVGAGI. The CDR3 extends over 15 amino acids. CDR3 in DNA: TGTGCCAGCAGTTACAGGCGGACTCTCGCAGATACGCAGTATTTT. This sequence encodes CASSYRRTLADTQYF.

Ten or more counts support this clonotype. The chain recombines TRBV6-2 or TRBV6-3 with TRBJ1-5; the D is unclear. V dropped 0 bases and J dropped 0 bases, with 18 bases sitting between them. Germline V gene sequence: CDR1 MNHEY, CDR2 SVGEGT. The CDR3 runs 19 residues. CDR3 region: CASSYSNFVGISSNQPQHF. CDR3 DNA sequence: TGTGCCAGCAGTTACTCGAACTTCGTGGGGATATCTAGCAATCAGCCCCAGCATTTT.

This clonotype occurred a few times. The V and J genes are TRBV18 and TRBJ2-7; the D gene is possibly TRBD1 (6 bases). Germline V gene data show CDR1 as KGHSH and CDR2 as LQKENI. CDR3 length: 16 amino acids. The ends were cut back, 5 bases at V and 0 bases at J, with 17 bases in the middle. CDR3 bases: TGTGCCAGCTCATCAGAGGGACAAATCAGCTCCTACGAGCAGTACTTC. Encoded protein: CASSSEGQISSYEQYF.

This clonotype was seen a handful of times. The CDR3 coding sequence is TGTGCCAGCAGCTTGGGAGCGGTTAGCTCCTACGAGCAGTACTTC. Protein product: CASSLGAVSSYEQYF. The gene calls are TRBV5-5 and TRBJ2-7; weak D call: TRBD2 (5 bases). V gave up 0 bases and J gave up 0 bases, with 10 bases separating them. The germline CDR1 and CDR2 sequences are SGHKS and YYEKEE (reference sequence). The CDR3 covers 15 residues.

This clonotype occurred a few times. The rearrangement links TRBV10-2 to TRBJ2-1; D is uncertain. V gave up 1 base and J gave up 4 bases, with 11 bases separating them. This CDR3 has 15 amino acids. Germline CDR1 and CDR2: WSHSY and SAAADI. The CDR3 DNA reads as TGCGCCAGCAGTGAGTGGTCCTTAGAATACAATGAGCAGTTCTTC. This translates into CASSEWSLEYNEQFF.

This clonotype was observed many times. The chain uses TRBV6-5 and TRBJ1-2, with D uncertain. This CDR3 contains 15 residues. V gave up 0 bases and J gave up 7 bases, with 15 bases separating them. CDR1 and CDR2 (germline): MNHEY, SVGAGI. The CDR3 spells CASSYSAGVFAGYTF. The CDR3, as DNA: TGTGCCAGCAGTTACTCTGCCGGGGTGTTCGCTGGCTACACCTTC.

This clonotype has a count of ten or more. The rearrangement links TRBV29-1 to TRBJ1-3, with D hard to call. Trimming pared 2 bases from V and 2 bases from J, leaving 7 bases between. This CDR3 is 13 amino acids long. In germline, CDR1 is SQVTM, CDR2 ANQGSEA. The DNA of the CDR3 is TGCAGCGTTGAAAAGGGTACTGGAAACACCATATATTTT. Translated, it gives CSVEKGTGNTIYF.

This clonotype has more than one count but fewer than ten. The genes are TRBV7-9 and TRBJ2-5, with a weak D call TRBD2 (6 bases). The germline V gene encodes CDR1 SEHNR and CDR2 FQNEAQ (reference sequence). The CDR3 contains 15 residues. Trimming pared 4 bases from V and 2 bases from J, leaving 14 bases between. The CDR3 protein is CASSSDPGLQETQYF. In DNA, the CDR3 is TGTGCCAGCAGCTCAGATCCGGGACTTCAAGAGACCCAGTACTTC.

This clonotype showed up just a few times. CDR3: CASTSVAGANVLTF. CDR3 nucleotide sequence: TGTGCCAGCACCTCGGTCGCTGGGGCCAACGTCCTGACTTTC. This sequence joins TRBV6-1 and TRBJ2-6, with unresolved D. The length of the CDR3 is 14 residues. Trimming took 7 bases from V and 2 from J, leaving 9 bases between them. Germline V gene lookup returns CDR1 MNHNS and CDR2 SASEGT.

In DNA, the CDR3 is TGTGCCAGCAGTTTAGTGGGAGTTGGAAATGAGCAGTTCTTC. Translation: CASSLVGVGNEQFF. The chain recombines TRBV27 with TRBJ2-1, with D perhaps matching TRBD2 (5 bases). V lost 2 bases and J lost 7, with 12 bases in between. The CDR3 runs to 14 residues. Germline-derived CDR1 and CDR2 are MNHEY and SMNVEV (reference sequence).

The CDR3 DNA sequence: TGTGCCAGCAGCTTTCCAGGCAAGTGGTTCTCCTACAATGAGCAGTTCTTC. This encodes CASSFPGKWFSYNEQFF. This chain uses TRBV11-2 with TRBJ2-1; D remains ambiguous. The germline V gene encodes CDR1 SGHAT and CDR2 FQNNGV. The CDR3 spans 17 residues. V lost 3 bases and J lost 0, with 15 bases in between.

CDR3 DNA: TGTGCCAGCAGCCTATTGGCCACAGGGTCCTACAATGAGCAGTTCTTC. As protein: CASSLLATGSYNEQFF. This rearrangement joins TRBV14 to TRBJ2-1, with D possibly being TRBD1 (6 bases). Germline-derived CDR1 and CDR2 are SGHDN and FVKESK. CDR3 length equals 16 residues. With 4 bases removed from V and 1 base from J, the gap between germline ends came to 14 bases.

This chain links TRBV20-1 with TRBJ1-1; the match to TRBD1 covers 8 bases. The CDR3 sequence is 15 residues long. Trimming took 0 bases from V and 6 from J; bases not matched to a gene: 9. Germline V CDR1 and CDR2: DFQATT, SNEGSKA (reference sequence). CDR3 amino acids: CSARDVRTGIPEAFF. Here the CDR3 DNA reads TGCAGTGCTAGAGATGTTCGGACAGGGATCCCTGAAGCTTTCTTT.

The chain employs TRBV20-1 and TRBJ2-1; D is undetermined. The CDR3 is 14 amino acids. V lost 4 bases to trimming and J lost 4 bases, with 14 bases between them. Germline assignment: CDR1 DFQATT and CDR2 SNEGSKA (reference sequence). DNA of the CDR3: TGCAGTGCTAACCTGGTTGAAATATACAATGAGCAGTTCTTC. This codes for CSANLVEIYNEQFF.

CDR3 amino acids: CASSASSGTSFDEQFF. For the CDR3, the DNA is TGTGCCAGCAGTGCATCTTCCGGGACTAGCTTCGATGAGCAGTTCTTC. The rearrangement uses TRBV2 and TRBJ2-1; TRBD2 matches 9 bases. There are 16 residues in the CDR3. Per the germline V gene, CDR1 is SNHLY and CDR2 is FYNNEI. V lost 4 bases and J lost 8; bases outside the gene matches: 12.

This clonotype was counted ten times or more. The chain couples TRBV20-1 to TRBJ1-2; 10 bases line up with TRBD1. V shed 5 bases, J shed 1 base, and the junction held 4 bases outside the gene matches. The CDR3 is 14 residues long. The germline V gene has CDR1 DFQATT and CDR2 SNEGSKA (reference sequence). Here the CDR3 DNA reads TGCAGTGCTGAGGGGACAGGGGATAACTATGGCTACACCTTC. This translates into CSAEGTGDNYGYTF.

Of note for this clonotype: The junction does not match germline at one end; this may be a read error. The gene calls are TRBV7-7 and TRBJ2-7, with 10 positions matching TRBD1. CDR1 and CDR2 from the germline V gene are SSHAT and FNYEAQ (reference sequence). The CDR3 extends over 17 amino acids. CDR3 bases: TGTGCTAGCAGCTTAGGTACTCCGGGACAGGGGTCCTACGAGCAGTACTTC. Translating it yields CASSLGTPGQGSYEQYF.